The present T cell receptor delta chain was sequenced within a study of gamma-delta T cells after stem cell transplantation. TCRdb ran CATT on the RT-PCR reads. The sample has 1,000 or so delta-chain clones, about 3.8% seen once. After removal of 3 bases from V and 3 bases from J, the junction contained 25 bases not matched to a gene. CDR1 and CDR2 (germline): GEAIGNYY, EKD. This CDR3 comprises 21 residues. Points on this clone: A much larger clone lies a single base off, so this may be a read error. Different DNA sequences within this sample yield the same CDR3.

The material sequenced was gamma-delta T cells. The rearrangement joins TRDV2 to TRDJ1; TRDD2 matches at 9 bases. This sequence was found in a human donor. It is not recorded whose cells these are; they may come from a transplant donor. This CDR3 is CACDPIGLPTGDGGSPDKLIF. The CDR3 DNA sequence: TGTGCCTGTGACCCGATCGGCCTTCCTACGGGGGACGGGGGATCCCCCGATAAACTCATCTTT.